Presented here are 24 T cell receptor beta chains from one specimen sequenced in a study of T cells in localized non-small cell lung cancer. Measured with immunoSEQ multiplex PCR; TCRdb has only the in-frame clones, and not every one. Among approximately 47,000 clones, around 87% were seen once, and the ten largest hold 2% to 2.5%. The sequencing here drew on PBMCs, taken before any cancer treatment. Receptors were obtained from a man between 40 and 69 years old with stage II lung adenocarcinoma.

The chain joins TRBV11-2 to TRBJ1-6; 7 bases are shared with TRBD1. Trimming removed 2 bases from V and 5 bases from J; junction bases left unmatched: 9. Germline-derived CDR1 and CDR2 are SGHAT and FQNNGV. The CDR3 consists of 17 residues. The CDR3 protein is CASSLRDRSLDNSPLHF. Written as DNA, the CDR3 is TGTGCCAGCAGCTTAAGGGACAGATCATTAGATAATTCACCCCTCCACTTT.

In its sample, this clone was seen once. The chain uses TRBV5-6 and TRBJ2-5; TRBD2 matches at 7 bases. Germline trimming cut 0 bases from V and 2 bases from J; bases unmatched to any gene: 10. Germline CDR1 reads SGHDT; CDR2 reads YYEEEE. This CDR3 region has 17 residues. Here the CDR3 DNA reads TGTGCCAGCAGCTTGGGGGGAGGGGTCCGGGTACAAGAGACCCAGTACTTC. Amino acid sequence: CASSLGGGVRVQETQYF.

This chain links TRBV18 with TRBJ1-3, with 7 bases lining up with TRBD1. CDR1 and CDR2 (germline): KGHSH, LQKENI. Losses at the gene ends were 3 bases for V and 0 bases for J; bases not matched to a gene: 5. This CDR3 spans 16 amino acids. The chain's CDR3 is CASSPPGQSSGNTIYF. CDR3 bases: TGTGCCAGCTCACCCCCGGGACAGAGCTCTGGAAACACCATATATTTT.

The chain is built from TRBV5-5 and TRBJ2-7, with 9 bases lining up with TRBD1. Per germline, CDR1 SGHKS and CDR2 YYEKEE (reference sequence). Trimming took 4 bases from V and 1 from J; bases not matched to a gene: 9. This CDR3 comprises 16 residues. CDR3 sequence: CASSPSRDRVSYEQYF. CDR3 coding DNA: TGTGCCAGCAGCCCGTCCCGGGACAGGGTGTCCTACGAGCAGTACTTC. Full variable domain (outside the CDR3, taken from reference TRBV5-5 and TRBJ2-7): DAGVTQSPTHLIKTRGQQVTLRCSPISGHKSVSWYQQVLGQGPQFIFQYYEKEERGRGNFPDRFSARQFPNYSSELNVNALLLGDSALYLCASSPSRDRVSYEQYFGPGTRLTVT.

The chain uses TRBV27 and TRBJ2-3; 9 bases map to TRBD2. V lost 2 bases and J lost 6; bases outside the gene matches: 3. Germline-derived CDR1 and CDR2 are MNHEY and SMNVEV (reference sequence). This CDR3 spans 14 amino acids. The CDR3: CASSLSAGGDTQYF. The CDR3 DNA is TGTGCCAGCAGTTTAAGTGCGGGGGGGGATACGCAGTATTTT.

The chain recombines TRBV6-5 with TRBJ2-5; maybe TRBD1 (6 bases). Germline V gene lookup returns CDR1 MNHEY and CDR2 SVGAGI. V lost 2 bases to trimming and J lost 4 bases, with 17 bases between them. The CDR3 length is 16 residues. CDR3 protein: CASSYGSGEGGETQYF. In DNA, the CDR3 is TGTGCCAGCAGTTACGGGTCAGGGGAAGGAGGAGAGACCCAGTACTTC.

The CDR3 DNA sequence: TGTGCCAGCAGTCCCCGGGACTCCCAAGAAGATGAGCAGTTCTTC. It translates to CASSPRDSQEDEQFF. This chain uses TRBV28 with TRBJ2-1, with TRBD2 as a possible D gene (6 bases). The CDR3 runs 15 residues. The germline gives CDR1 MDHEN, CDR2 SYDVKM. V was cut by 5 bases and J by 8 bases, with 19 bases left in between.

The table lists this clone with a few counts. CDR3 in amino acids: CASSPTATSTDTQYF. The CDR3 DNA reads as TGTGCCAGCAGCCCAACAGCTACAAGCACAGATACGCAGTATTTT. The rearrangement uses TRBV7-3 and TRBJ2-3; unclear D gene. The V end was cut by 5 bases, the J end by 0 bases, with 12 bases between. CDR1 and CDR2 from the germline V gene are SGHTA and FQGTGA. There are 15 residues in the CDR3.

The rearrangement uses TRBV6-4 and TRBJ1-5; D unresolved. Germline assignment: CDR1 MRHNA and CDR2 SNTAGT. V lost 7 bases and J lost 1, with 14 bases in between. There are 15 residues in the CDR3. This CDR3 is CASKVDFWSNQPQHF. Written as DNA, the CDR3 is TGTGCCAGCAAGGTGGACTTCTGGAGCAATCAGCCCCAGCATTTT.

This chain joins TRBV5-6 and TRBJ2-5, with TRBD2 matching over 8 bases. There are 17 residues in the CDR3. Germline lookup yields CDR1 SGHDT and CDR2 YYEEEE. V was clipped by 4 bases and J by 2 bases; unmatched bases: 13. As DNA, the CDR3 is TGTGCCAGCAGCCCCGGGGGGGAAAGGCTTAAACAAGAGACCCAGTACTTC. Translated: CASSPGGERLKQETQYF.

The chain uses TRBV5-1 and TRBJ2-3; D gene unclear. Looked up from germline, CDR1 is SGHRS and CDR2 is YFSETQ. There are 16 residues in the CDR3. Trimming removed 4 bases from V and 2 bases from J, with 17 bases in between. The chain's CDR3 is CASSPSAGSITDTQYF. CDR3 in DNA: TGCGCCAGCAGCCCGAGCGCCGGGTCCATCACAGATACGCAGTATTTT.

The V gene is TRBV6-5, the J gene TRBJ1-2; no clear D. Germline V lookup: CDR1 MNHEY, CDR2 SVGAGI. CDR3 size: 12 residues. Trimming pared 5 bases from V and 7 bases from J, leaving 11 bases between. CDR3 residues: CASSASRSGYTF. The CDR3 region has the DNA TGTGCCAGCAGTGCTTCCAGGAGTGGCTACACCTTC.

The chain links TRBV5-6 to TRBJ2-3; a weak D match, TRBD2 (6 bases). Looked up from germline, CDR1 is SGHDT and CDR2 is YYEEEE. The CDR3 has 15 amino acids. V was shortened by 1 base and J by 7 bases, with 16 bases between the two germline ends. CDR3 sequence: CASSLKGTSLYTQYF. The DNA for the CDR3 is TGTGCCAGCAGCTTGAAAGGGACTTCACTATATACGCAGTATTTT.

V and J are TRBV9 and TRBJ1-4, with D possibly being TRBD1 (5 bases). The V and J ends lost 0 bases and 5 bases respectively, with 11 bases between them. Germline values: CDR1 SGDLS, CDR2 YYNGEE. The CDR3 is 15 residues long. CDR3 sequence (DNA): TGTGCCAGCAGCGTAGACGGCAGGGAGAATGAAAAACTGTTTTTT. Amino acids: CASSVDGRENEKLFF.

The chain joins TRBV25-1 to TRBJ1-1; D remains ambiguous. In germline, CDR1 is MGHDK, CDR2 SYGVNS. V was clipped by 8 bases and J by 5 bases, with 9 bases between them. The CDR3 runs to 11 residues. CDR3 coding DNA: TGTGCCAGCCGCGAGAGGACTGAAGCTTTCTTT. Translating gives CASRERTEAFF.

J is TRBJ1-6 and V is TRBV4-1, with 9 bases fitting TRBD1. CDR1 is MGHRA, CDR2 YSYEKL, per germline. This CDR3 has 17 amino acids. With V trimmed by 1 base and J by 8 bases, 9 bases remained unmatched. This chain's CDR3 is CASSQGSHGTGYSPLHF. CDR3 DNA sequence: TGCGCCAGCAGCCAAGGTTCCCACGGGACAGGGTATTCACCCCTCCACTTT.

V is TRBV4-1 and J is TRBJ2-3, with 10 positions matching TRBD1. J was trimmed by 6 bases and V by 1 base; bases with no gene match: 7. Germline CDR1 MGHRA, CDR2 YSYEKL. The CDR3 length is 16 residues. Written as DNA, the CDR3 is TGCGCCAGCAGCCAAGGACAGGGGGCCGCCATTGATACGCAGTATTTT. It yields the protein CASSQGQGAAIDTQYF.

This clone has only one observation. CDR3 DNA: TGTGCCAGCAGCTTTGAGAGGGGTGAGTCCTACAATGAGCAGTTCTTC. This codes for CASSFERGESYNEQFF. The V and J genes are TRBV12-1 and TRBJ2-1. TRBV12-1 is noted as a pseudogene. The CDR3 sequence is 16 residues long.

This chain joins TRBV19 and TRBJ1-5, with no clear D. The CDR3 totals 13 residues. V lost 7 bases and J lost 1, with 8 bases in between. The V gene's germline CDR1 is LNHDA and CDR2 SQIVND (reference sequence). Written as DNA, the CDR3 is TGTGCCAGTACGGTGGGGAGCAATCAGCCCCAGCATTTT. Protein product: CASTVGSNQPQHF.

This sequence joins TRBV13 and TRBJ1-3; D uncertain. Trimming left V 5 bases short and J 8 bases short, with 13 bases between. CDR1 and CDR2 from the germline V gene are PRHDT and FYEKMQ (reference sequence). The CDR3 sequence is 13 residues long. CDR3 amino acids: CASSPTAGDTIYF. CDR3 nucleotide sequence: TGTGCCAGCAGCCCCACAGCGGGAGACACCATATATTTT.

The gene calls are TRBV6-1 and TRBJ1-2; 8 bases are a match to TRBD1. With 3 bases clipped from V and 8 bases from J, the junction kept 17 bases outside the gene matches. This CDR3 has 17 residues. Germline CDR1 is MNHNS and CDR2 is SASEGT. The CDR3 DNA follows: TGTGCCAGCAGTGAGAGTTGGGAATCCAGGGGGCGTGGAGGCTACACCTTC. Its protein product is CASSESWESRGRGGYTF.

V gene TRBV12-5 combines with J gene TRBJ2-1; 12 positions match TRBD2. Germline V lookup: CDR1 LGHNT, CDR2 FRNRAP. The junction had 3 bases not matched to a gene; V was cut back by 2 bases and J by 4 bases. The CDR3 is 16 residues long. The DNA for the CDR3 is TGTGCTAGTGGTTTGCCTGGACTAGCGGGGTACAATGAGCAGTTCTTC. Translation gives CASGLPGLAGYNEQFF.

The gene calls are TRBV7-3 and TRBJ1-5; D perhaps matches TRBD1 (5 bases). The germline V gene has CDR1 SGHTA and CDR2 FQGTGA. The ends were cut back, 0 bases at V and 0 bases at J, with 15 bases in the middle. The CDR3 totals 18 residues. The CDR3 protein is CASSLTREGVYSNQPQHF. In DNA, the CDR3 is TGTGCCAGCAGCTTAACGAGAGAAGGGGTCTATAGCAATCAGCCCCAGCATTTT. The complete variable domain, with remaining parts taken from reference TRBV7-3 and TRBJ1-5, reads GAGVSQTPSNKVTEKGKYVELRCDPISGHTALYWYRQSLGQGPEFLIYFQGTGAADDSGLPNDRFFAVRPEGSVSTLKIQRTERGDSAVYLCASSLTREGVYSNQPQHFGDGTRLSIL.

The chain links TRBV7-8 to TRBJ1-5, with 7 bases fitting TRBD1. This CDR3 contains 16 residues. V gave up 0 bases and J gave up 6 bases; unmatched junction bases: 8. Per germline, CDR1 SGHVS and CDR2 FQNEAQ. CDR3 protein: CASSLANRGLGQPQHF. CDR3 nucleotides: TGTGCCAGCAGCTTAGCGAATAGGGGGCTCGGTCAGCCCCAGCATTTT.